This TCR beta chain was recorded in a study of blood T cell repertoires in COVID-19. Study information: COVID-19 samples collected from the United States, Italy and Spain covered acute and convalescent phases. The cDNA or gDNA used as material had been derived from T cells, B-cell-depleted T cells, or PBMCs.

Sequenced by immunoSEQ multiplex PCR; TCRdb stores in-frame clones only, minus some. The sample lists some 200,000 clones; 80% to 90% were seen once. This receptor was obtained from a woman in her thirties or forties who had recovered from COVID-19. The sequenced sample consisted of peripheral blood.

CDR3 sequence: CASSLEGSTEAFF. The DNA of the CDR3 is TGTGCCAGCAGCTTAGAAGGGAGTACTGAAGCTTTCTTT. This rearrangement joins TRBV7-2 to TRBJ1-1, with D hard to call. The CDR3 sequence is 13 residues long. CDR1 is SGHTA and CDR2 is FQGNSA in the germline V gene. V was cut by 1 base and J by 5 bases, with 8 bases left in between.